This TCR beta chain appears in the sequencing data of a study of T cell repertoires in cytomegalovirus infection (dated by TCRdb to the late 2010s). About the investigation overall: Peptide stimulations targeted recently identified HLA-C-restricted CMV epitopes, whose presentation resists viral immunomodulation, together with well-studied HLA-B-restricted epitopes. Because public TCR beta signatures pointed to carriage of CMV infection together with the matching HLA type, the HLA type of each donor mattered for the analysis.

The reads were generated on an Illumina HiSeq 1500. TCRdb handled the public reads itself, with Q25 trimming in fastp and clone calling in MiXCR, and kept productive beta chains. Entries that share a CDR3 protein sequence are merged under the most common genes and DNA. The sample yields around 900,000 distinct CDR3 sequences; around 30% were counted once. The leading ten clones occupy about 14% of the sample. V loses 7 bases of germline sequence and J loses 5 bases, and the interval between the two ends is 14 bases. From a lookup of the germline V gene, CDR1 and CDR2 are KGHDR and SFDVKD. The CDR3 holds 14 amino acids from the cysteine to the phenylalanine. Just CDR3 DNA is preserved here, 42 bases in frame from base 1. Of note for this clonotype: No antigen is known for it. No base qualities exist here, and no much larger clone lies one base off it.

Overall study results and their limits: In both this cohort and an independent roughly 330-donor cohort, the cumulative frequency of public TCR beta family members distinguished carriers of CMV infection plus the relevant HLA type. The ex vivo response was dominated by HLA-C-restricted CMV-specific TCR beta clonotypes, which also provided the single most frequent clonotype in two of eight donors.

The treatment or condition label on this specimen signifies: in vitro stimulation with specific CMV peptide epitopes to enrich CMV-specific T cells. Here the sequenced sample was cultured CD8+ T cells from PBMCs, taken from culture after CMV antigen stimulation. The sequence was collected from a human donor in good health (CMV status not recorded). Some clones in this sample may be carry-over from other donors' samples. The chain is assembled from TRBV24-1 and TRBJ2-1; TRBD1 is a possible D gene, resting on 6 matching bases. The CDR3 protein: CATRDDRTDNEQFF. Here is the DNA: TGTGCCACCAGGGATGACAGGACGGACAATGAGCAGTTCTTC.